Below, 4 T cell receptor beta chains from the same sample are listed, as sequenced in a study of metastatic and nonmetastatic thyroid tumors (dated by TCRdb to 2019 to 2021). None of the patients had been given any treatment before thyroid surgery. Library construction relied on PCR. Sequencer: Illumina HiSeq 4000. The raw public data were reprocessed by TCRdb itself: fastp quality trimming at Q25, MiXCR clonotype calling, in-frame beta chains only. The sample contains about 16,000 clones, 25% of them found a single time. Under 11% of the sample belongs to the ten largest clones. The sample comprised adjacent normal tissue. The source is a female donor with papillary thyroid cancer or a benign thyroid nodule (not recorded which). Some clones in this sample may be carry-over from other donors' samples.

This clone was detected a few times. J is TRBJ1-5 and V is TRBV27; tentative D call: TRBD1 (5 bases). This CDR3 is 13 amino acids long. Trimming removed 5 bases at V and 10 bases at J, with 15 bases between. Germline assignment: CDR1 MNHEY and CDR2 SMNVEV (reference sequence). This chain's CDR3 is CASSPGTPGPQHF. The CDR3 DNA reads as TGTGCCAGCAGTCCGGGGACGCCGGGCCCCCAGCATTTT.

Worth noting for this clone: The junction departs from germline at one end; a sequencing error may be responsible. The chain uses TRBV6-5 and TRBJ1-1; 8 nucleotides match TRBD1. The germline V gene has CDR1 MNHEY and CDR2 SVGAGI. This CDR3 is 14 amino acids long. Here the CDR3 reads CASRLPGGDTEDFF. In nucleotides, the CDR3 is TGTGCCAGCAGATTACCAGGGGGCGACACTGAAGATTTCTTT.

This clone was counted only a few times. The chain carries TRBV2 and TRBJ2-7; TRBD2 matches 8 bases. The CDR3 has 15 amino acids. With 7 bases clipped from V and 7 bases from J, the junction kept 15 bases outside the gene matches. CDR1 and CDR2 (germline): SNHLY, FYNNEI. CDR3 bases: TGTGCCAGCACTCTAATAGCGGGAAGATTATCGGAGCAGTACTTC. Protein sequence: CASTLIAGRLSEQYF.

A remark on this clone: A much larger clonotype is one base distant, so this may be a read error. The chain employs TRBV5-1 and TRBJ2-7; D remains ambiguous. This CDR3 spans 11 amino acids. Germline V lookup: CDR1 SGHRS, CDR2 YFSETQ. Trimming stripped 1 base from V and 3 bases from J, with 2 bases between. This chain's CDR3 is CASSLYYEQYF. The CDR3 bases are TGCGCCAGCAGCTTGTACTACGAGCAGTACTTC.